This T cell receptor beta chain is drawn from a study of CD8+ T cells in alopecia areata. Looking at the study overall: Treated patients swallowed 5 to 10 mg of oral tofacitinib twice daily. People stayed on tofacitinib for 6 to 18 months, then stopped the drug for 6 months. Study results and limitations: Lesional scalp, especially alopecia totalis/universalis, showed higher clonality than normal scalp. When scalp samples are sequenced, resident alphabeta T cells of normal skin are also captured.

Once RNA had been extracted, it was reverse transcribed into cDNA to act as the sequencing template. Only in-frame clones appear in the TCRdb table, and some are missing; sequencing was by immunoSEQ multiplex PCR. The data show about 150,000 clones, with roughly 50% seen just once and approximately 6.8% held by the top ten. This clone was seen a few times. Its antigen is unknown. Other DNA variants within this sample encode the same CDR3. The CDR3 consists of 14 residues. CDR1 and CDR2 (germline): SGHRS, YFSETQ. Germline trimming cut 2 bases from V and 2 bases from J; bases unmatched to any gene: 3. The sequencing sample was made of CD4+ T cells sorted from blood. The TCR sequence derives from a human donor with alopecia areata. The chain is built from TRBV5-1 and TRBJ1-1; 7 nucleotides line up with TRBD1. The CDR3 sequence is CASSLGTVNTEAFF. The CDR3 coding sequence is TGCGCCAGCAGCTTAGGGACAGTAAACACTGAAGCTTTCTTT.